This TCR beta chain is from a study of control samples from healthy donors and cancer patients. Measured with immunoSEQ multiplex PCR; TCRdb has only the in-frame clones, and not every one. The repertoire consists of approximately 140,000 clones, with less than 90% occurring once and the leading ten covering roughly 8.7%. Germline CDR1 and CDR2: MNHNS and SASEGT. V lost 3 bases to trimming and J lost 6 bases, with 15 bases between them. The CDR3 has 15 residues. The chain couples TRBV6-1 to TRBJ2-1; possibly TRBD2 for D (6 bases). This clonotype was sampled from a woman under 40 in good health. What was sequenced was blood. In DNA form, the CDR3 reads TGTGCCAGCAGTGAGGGCCTGGGGGAGGCCAATGAGCAGTTCTTC. Translation gives CASSEGLGEANEQFF.